This T cell receptor beta chain was recovered during a study of T cell responses to AZD1222 COVID-19 vaccine. About this clone itself: Antigen unknown.

General study results and limits: At 160-218 and 743-854, vaccine-associated CD4 TCRs were dominant, and they spanned spike. A reported finding is that nearly half of spike-specific TCRs target unmutated variant regions. Baseline antibody screening turned up just a handful of seropositive AZD1222 recipients. Repertoires in all cases were sampled only once the peak T cell response had passed.

Produced via immunoSEQ multiplex PCR; TCRdb's table is partial and in-frame only. This table has roughly 49,000 clones, about 74% appearing once. CDR3 size: 14 residues. Trimming took 9 bases from V and 0 from J, leaving 15 bases between them. Germline loops: CDR1 MNHNS, CDR2 SASEGT. This clonotype was sampled from an adult in good health. The source was peripheral blood, collected on day 0 of AZD1222 vaccination. The chain combines TRBV6-1 with TRBJ2-7; D is unclear. In DNA form, the CDR3 reads TGTGCCAGTGCCCTTGAGATGAGCTCCTACGAGCAGTACTTC. This gives the protein CASALEMSSYEQYF.